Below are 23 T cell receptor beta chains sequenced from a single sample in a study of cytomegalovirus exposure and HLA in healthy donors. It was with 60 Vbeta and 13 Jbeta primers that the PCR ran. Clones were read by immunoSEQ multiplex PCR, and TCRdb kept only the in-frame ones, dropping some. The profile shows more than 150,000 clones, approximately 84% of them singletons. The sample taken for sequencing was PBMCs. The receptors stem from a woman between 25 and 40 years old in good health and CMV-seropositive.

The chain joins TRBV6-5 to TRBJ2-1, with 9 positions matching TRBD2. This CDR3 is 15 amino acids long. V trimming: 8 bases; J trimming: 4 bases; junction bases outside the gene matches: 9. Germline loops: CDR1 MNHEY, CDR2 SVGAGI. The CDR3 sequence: CASGPPLAGYNEQFF. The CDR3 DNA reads TGTGCCAGCGGGCCCCCCCTAGCGGGGTACAATGAGCAGTTCTTC.

The CDR3 sequence: CASSVIRVEAFF. In DNA form, the CDR3 reads TGTGCCAGCAGTGTAATCAGGGTTGAAGCTTTCTTT. V and J are TRBV2 and TRBJ1-1, with D tentatively TRBD1 (5 bases). Trimming took 4 bases from V and 7 from J, leaving 10 bases between them. The CDR3 is 12 residues long. The V gene's germline CDR1 is SNHLY and CDR2 FYNNEI.

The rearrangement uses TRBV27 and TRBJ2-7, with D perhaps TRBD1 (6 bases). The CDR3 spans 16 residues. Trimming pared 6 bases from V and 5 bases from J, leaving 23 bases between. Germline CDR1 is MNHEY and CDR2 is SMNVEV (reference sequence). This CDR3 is CASSRIRDTRLDEQYF. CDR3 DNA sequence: TGTGCCAGCAGCCGGATCCGGGACACCCGATTAGACGAGCAGTACTTC.

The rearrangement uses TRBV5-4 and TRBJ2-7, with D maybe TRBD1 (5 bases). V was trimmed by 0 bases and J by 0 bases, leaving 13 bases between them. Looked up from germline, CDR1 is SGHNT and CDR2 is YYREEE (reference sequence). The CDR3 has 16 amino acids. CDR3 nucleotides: TGTGCCAGCAGCTTGGCGAACGGACAAATCTCCTACGAGCAGTACTTC. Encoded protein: CASSLANGQISYEQYF.

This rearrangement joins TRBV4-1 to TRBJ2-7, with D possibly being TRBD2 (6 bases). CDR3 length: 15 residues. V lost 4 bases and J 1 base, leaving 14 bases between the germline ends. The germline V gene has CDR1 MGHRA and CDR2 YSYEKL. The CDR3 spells CASSRVAGPSYEQYF. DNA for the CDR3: TGCGCCAGCAGCCGGGTGGCGGGGCCATCCTACGAGCAGTACTTC.

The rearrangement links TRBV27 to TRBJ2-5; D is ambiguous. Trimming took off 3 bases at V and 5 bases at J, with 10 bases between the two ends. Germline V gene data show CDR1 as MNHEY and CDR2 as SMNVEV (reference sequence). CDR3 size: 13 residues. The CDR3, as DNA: TGTGCCAGCAGTTTCTATCAGGCGGAGACCCAGTACTTC. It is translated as CASSFYQAETQYF.

CDR3 coding DNA: TGTGCCAGCAGTTACTCAATCCGGGGCTACGAGCAGTACTTC. It codes for CASSYSIRGYEQYF. V and J are TRBV6-5 and TRBJ2-7, with a tentative D call TRBD2 (5 bases). The CDR3 is made up of 14 amino acids. V gave up 0 bases and J gave up 3 bases, with 9 bases separating them. Germline V gives CDR1 MNHEY, CDR2 SVGAGI.

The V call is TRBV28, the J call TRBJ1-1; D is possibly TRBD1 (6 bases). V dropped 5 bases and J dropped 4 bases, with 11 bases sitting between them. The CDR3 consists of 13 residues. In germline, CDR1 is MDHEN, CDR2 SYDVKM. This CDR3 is CASSPTGPTEAFF. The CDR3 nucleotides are TGTGCCAGCAGTCCGACAGGCCCCACTGAAGCTTTCTTT. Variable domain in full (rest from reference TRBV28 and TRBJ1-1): DVKVTQSSRYLVKRTGEKVFLECVQDMDHENMFWYRQDPGLGLRLIYFSYDVKMKEKGDIPEGYSVSREKKERFSLILESASTNQTSMYLCASSPTGPTEAFFGQGTRLTVV.

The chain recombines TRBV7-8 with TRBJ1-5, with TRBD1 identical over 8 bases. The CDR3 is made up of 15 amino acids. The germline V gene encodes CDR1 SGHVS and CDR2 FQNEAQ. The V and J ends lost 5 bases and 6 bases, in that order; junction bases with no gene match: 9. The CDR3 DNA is TGTGCCAGCAGCCCCCGGACAGGGTGGGGTCAGCCCCAGCATTTT. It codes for CASSPRTGWGQPQHF.

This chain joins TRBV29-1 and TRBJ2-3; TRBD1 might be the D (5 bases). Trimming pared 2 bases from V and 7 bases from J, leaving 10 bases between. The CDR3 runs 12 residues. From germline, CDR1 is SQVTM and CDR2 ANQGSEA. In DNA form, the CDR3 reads TGCAGCGTTGAAATTACAGGTTATACGCAGTATTTT. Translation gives CSVEITGYTQYF.

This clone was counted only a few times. In nucleotides, the CDR3 is TGCGCCAGCGTGGAGTTCTCAAGCACCGGGGAGCTGTTTTTT. Its translation: CASVEFSSTGELFF. The chain is built from TRBV5-1 and TRBJ2-2; D gene unclear. Per the germline V gene, CDR1 is SGHRS and CDR2 is YFSETQ. The CDR3 length is 14 residues. V lost 7 bases to trimming and J lost 4 bases, with 14 bases between them.

The CDR3 coding sequence is TGTGCCAGCAGAGTGAGAGGGGGGACAGATCTAATTCAGCAGTTCTTC. Translating gives CASRVRGGTDLIQQFF. V gene TRBV28 combines with J gene TRBJ2-1; a possible D gene is TRBD1 (7 bases). V lost 6 bases, J lost 11 bases, and 26 bases lay in between. The CDR3 totals 16 residues. Germline V lookup: CDR1 MDHEN, CDR2 SYDVKM.

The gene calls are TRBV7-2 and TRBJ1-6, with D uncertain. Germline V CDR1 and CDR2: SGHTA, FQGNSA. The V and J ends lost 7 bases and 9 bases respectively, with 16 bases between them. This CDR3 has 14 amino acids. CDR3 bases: TGTGCCAGCACCCAGGACCTTCGGGGTTCACCCCTCCACTTT. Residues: CASTQDLRGSPLHF.

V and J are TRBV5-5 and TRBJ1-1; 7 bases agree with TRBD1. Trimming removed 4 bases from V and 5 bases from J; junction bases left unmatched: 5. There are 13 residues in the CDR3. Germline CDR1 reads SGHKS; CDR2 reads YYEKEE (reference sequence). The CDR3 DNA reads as TGTGCCAGCAGCCTGGACAGGCTAACTGAAGCTTTCTTT. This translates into CASSLDRLTEAFF. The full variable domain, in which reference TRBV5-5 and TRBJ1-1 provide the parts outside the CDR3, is DAGVTQSPTHLIKTRGQQVTLRCSPISGHKSVSWYQQVLGQGPQFIFQYYEKEERGRGNFPDRFSARQFPNYSSELNVNALLLGDSALYLCASSLDRLTEAFFGQGTRLTVV.

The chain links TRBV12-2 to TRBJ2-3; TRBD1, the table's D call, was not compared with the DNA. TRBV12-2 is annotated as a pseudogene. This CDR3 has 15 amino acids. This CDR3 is CASRLPETAPDTQYF. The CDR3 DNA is TGTGCAAGTCGCCTCCCCGAGACAGCCCCAGATACGCAGTATTTT.

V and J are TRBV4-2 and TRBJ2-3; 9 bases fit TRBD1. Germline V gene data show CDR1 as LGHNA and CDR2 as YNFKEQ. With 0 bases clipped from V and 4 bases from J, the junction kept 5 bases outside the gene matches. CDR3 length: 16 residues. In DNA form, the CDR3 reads TGTGCCAGCAGCCAAGATCAACAGGGGGCCGCAGATACGCAGTATTTT. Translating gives CASSQDQQGAADTQYF.

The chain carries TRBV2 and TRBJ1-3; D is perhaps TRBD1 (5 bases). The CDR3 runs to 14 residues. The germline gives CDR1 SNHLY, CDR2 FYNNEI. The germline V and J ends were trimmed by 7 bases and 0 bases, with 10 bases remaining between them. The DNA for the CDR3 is TGTGCCAGCACCAGGGCGGTCTCTGGAAACACCATATATTTT. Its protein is CASTRAVSGNTIYF.

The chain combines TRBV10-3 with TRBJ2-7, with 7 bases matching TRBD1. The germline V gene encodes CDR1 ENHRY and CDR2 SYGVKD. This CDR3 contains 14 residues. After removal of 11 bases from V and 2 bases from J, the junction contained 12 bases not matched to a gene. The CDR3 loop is CASAQGTATYEQYF. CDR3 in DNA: TGTGCCTCCGCTCAAGGGACAGCAACCTACGAGCAGTACTTC.

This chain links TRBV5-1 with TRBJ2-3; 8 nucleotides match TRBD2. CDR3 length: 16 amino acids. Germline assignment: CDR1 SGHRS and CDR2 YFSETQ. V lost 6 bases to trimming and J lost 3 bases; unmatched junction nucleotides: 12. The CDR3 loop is CASMGDGGAVTDTQYF. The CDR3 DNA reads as TGCGCCAGCATGGGGGACGGGGGGGCCGTGACAGATACGCAGTATTTT.

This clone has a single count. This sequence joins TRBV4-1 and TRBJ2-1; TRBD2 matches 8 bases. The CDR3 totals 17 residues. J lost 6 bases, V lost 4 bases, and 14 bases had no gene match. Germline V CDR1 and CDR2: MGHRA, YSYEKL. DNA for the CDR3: TGCGCCAGCAGCCTACGCGGGGGGCCGGGTGTATCCAATGAGCAGTTCTTC. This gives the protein CASSLRGGPGVSNEQFF.

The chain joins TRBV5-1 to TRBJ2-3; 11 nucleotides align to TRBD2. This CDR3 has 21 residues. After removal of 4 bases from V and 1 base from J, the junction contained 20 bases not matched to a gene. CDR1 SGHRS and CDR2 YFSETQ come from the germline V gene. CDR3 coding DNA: TGCGCCAGCAGCCTAACCGGGACTAGCGGAACCTACCCGCGCCGCACAGATACGCAGTATTTT. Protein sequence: CASSLTGTSGTYPRRTDTQYF.

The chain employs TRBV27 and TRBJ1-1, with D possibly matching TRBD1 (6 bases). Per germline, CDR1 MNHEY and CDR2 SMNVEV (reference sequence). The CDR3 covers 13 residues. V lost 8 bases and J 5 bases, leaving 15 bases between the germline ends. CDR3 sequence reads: CASSVVRGTEAFF. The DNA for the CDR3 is TGTGCCAGCTCAGTTGTGAGGGGGACTGAAGCTTTCTTT.

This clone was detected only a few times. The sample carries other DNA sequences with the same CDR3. In DNA, the CDR3 is TGCGCCAGCAGCCCCGGGACAGGGGGCACAGATACGCAGTATTTT. It codes for CASSPGTGGTDTQYF. The chain links TRBV5-1 to TRBJ2-3, with 10 bases aligning to TRBD1. Germline trimming cut 4 bases from V and 1 base from J; bases unmatched to any gene: 3. Germline lookup yields CDR1 SGHRS and CDR2 YFSETQ. The CDR3 spans 15 residues.